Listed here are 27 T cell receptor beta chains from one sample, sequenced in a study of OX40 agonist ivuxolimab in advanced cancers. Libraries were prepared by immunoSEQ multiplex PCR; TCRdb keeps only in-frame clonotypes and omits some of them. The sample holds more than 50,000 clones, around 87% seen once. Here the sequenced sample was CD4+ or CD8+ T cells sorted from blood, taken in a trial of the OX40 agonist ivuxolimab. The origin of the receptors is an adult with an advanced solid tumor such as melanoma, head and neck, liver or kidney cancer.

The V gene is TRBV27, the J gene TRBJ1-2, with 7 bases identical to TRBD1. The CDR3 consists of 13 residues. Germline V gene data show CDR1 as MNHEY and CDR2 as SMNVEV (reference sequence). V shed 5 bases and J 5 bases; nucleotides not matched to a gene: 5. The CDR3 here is CASSAAGGYGYTF. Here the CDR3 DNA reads TGTGCCAGCAGTGCTGCAGGGGGATATGGCTACACCTTC.

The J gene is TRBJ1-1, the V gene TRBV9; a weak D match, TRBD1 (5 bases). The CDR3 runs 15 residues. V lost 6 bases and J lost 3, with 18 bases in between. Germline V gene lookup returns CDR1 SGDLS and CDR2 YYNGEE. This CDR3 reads CASTEREAGYTEAFF. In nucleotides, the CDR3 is TGTGCCAGCACCGAGCGCGAGGCAGGGTACACTGAAGCTTTCTTT.

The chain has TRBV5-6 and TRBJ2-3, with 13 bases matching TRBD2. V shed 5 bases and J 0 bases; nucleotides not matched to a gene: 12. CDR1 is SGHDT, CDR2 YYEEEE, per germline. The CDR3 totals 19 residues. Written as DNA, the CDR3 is TGTGCCAGCAGTTCAATCGGGACTAGCGGGGCTTTAAGCACAGATACGCAGTATTTT. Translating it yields CASSSIGTSGALSTDTQYF.

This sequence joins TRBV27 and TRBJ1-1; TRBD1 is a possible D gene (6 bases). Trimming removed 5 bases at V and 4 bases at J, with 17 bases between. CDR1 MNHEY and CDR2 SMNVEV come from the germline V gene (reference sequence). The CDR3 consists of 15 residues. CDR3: CASSQRTVLGTEAFF. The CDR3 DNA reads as TGTGCCAGCAGTCAGCGGACAGTCTTGGGCACTGAAGCTTTCTTT.

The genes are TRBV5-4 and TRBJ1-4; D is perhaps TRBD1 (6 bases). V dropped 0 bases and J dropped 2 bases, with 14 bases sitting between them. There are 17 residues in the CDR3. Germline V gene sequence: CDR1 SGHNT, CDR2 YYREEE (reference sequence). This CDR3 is CASSLERGGLTNEKLFF. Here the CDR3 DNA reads TGTGCCAGCAGCTTGGAGCGCGGGGGCCTCACTAATGAAAAACTGTTTTTT. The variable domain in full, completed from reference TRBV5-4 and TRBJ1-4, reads ETGVTQSPTHLIKTRGQQVTLRCSSQSGHNTVSWYQQALGQGPQFIFQYYREEENGRGNFPPRFSGLQFPNYSSELNVNALELDDSALYLCASSLERGGLTNEKLFFGSGTQLSVL.

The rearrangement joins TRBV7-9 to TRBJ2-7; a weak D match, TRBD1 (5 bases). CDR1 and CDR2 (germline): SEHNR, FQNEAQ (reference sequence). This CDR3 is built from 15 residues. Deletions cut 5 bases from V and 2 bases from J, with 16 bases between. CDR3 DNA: TGTGCCAGCAGCATTTCCAGTAAGGGGACCTACGAGCAGTACTTC. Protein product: CASSISSKGTYEQYF.

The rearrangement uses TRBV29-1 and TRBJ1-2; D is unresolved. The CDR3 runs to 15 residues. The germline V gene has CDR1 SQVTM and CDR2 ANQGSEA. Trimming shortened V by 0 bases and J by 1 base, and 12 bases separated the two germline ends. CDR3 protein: CSVEDLGLLNYGYTF. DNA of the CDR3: TGCAGCGTTGAAGATCTGGGCCTACTTAACTATGGCTACACCTTC.

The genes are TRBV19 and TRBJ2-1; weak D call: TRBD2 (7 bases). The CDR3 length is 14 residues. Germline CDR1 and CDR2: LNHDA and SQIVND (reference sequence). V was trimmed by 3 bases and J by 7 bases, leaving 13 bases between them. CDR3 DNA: TGTGCCAGTAGTATTGAGGGGGAGGGAAATGAGCAGTTCTTC. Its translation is CASSIEGEGNEQFF.

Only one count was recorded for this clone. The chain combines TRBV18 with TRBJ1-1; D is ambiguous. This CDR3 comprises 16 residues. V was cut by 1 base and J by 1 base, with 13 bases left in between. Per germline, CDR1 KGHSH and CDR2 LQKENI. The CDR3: CASSPQNSRSNTEAFF. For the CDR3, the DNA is TGTGCCAGCTCACCACAGAATTCGAGATCGAACACTGAAGCTTTCTTT. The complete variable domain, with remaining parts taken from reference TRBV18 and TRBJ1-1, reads NAGVMQNPRHLVRRRGQEARLRCSPMKGHSHVYWYRQLPEEGLKFMVYLQKENIIDESGMPKERFSAEFPKEGPSILRIQQVVRGDSAAYFCASSPQNSRSNTEAFFGQGTRLTVV.

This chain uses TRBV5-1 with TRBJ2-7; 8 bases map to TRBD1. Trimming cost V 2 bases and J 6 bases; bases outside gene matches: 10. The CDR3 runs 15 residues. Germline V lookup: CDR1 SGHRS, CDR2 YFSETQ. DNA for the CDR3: TGCGCCAGCAGCTTTGAATGGACAGGGTCCCGCGAGCAGTACTTC. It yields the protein CASSFEWTGSREQYF.

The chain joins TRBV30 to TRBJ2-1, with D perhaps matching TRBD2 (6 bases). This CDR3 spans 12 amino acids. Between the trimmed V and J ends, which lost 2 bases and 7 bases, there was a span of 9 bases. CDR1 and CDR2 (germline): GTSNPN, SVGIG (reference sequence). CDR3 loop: CAWSNGGNEQFF. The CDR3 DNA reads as TGTGCCTGGAGTAATGGGGGGAATGAGCAGTTCTTC. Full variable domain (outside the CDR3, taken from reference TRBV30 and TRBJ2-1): SQTIHQWPATLVQPVGSPLSLECTVEGTSNPNLYWYRQAAGRGLQLLFYSVGIGQISSEVPQNLSASRPQDRQFILSSKKLLLSDSGFYLCAWSNGGNEQFFGPGTRLTVL.

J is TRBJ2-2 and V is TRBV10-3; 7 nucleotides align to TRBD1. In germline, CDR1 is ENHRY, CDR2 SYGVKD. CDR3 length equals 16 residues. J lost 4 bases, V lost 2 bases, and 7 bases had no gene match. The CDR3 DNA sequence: TGTGCCATCAGTGAGACCGACAGGGCTACCACCGGGGAGCTGTTTTTT. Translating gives CAISETDRATTGELFF.

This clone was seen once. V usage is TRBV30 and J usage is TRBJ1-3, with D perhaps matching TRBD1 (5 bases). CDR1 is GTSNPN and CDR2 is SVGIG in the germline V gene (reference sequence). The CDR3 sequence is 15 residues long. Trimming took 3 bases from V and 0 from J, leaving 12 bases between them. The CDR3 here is CAWRRGPSSGNTIYF. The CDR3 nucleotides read TGTGCCTGGAGGAGGGGTCCTAGCTCTGGAAACACCATATATTTT.

CDR3 in amino acids: CAWSKGQGDYEQYF. The CDR3 nucleotides are TGTGCCTGGAGTAAAGGACAGGGTGACTACGAGCAGTACTTC. The chain couples TRBV30 to TRBJ2-7; TRBD1 matches 8 bases. With V trimmed by 2 bases and J by 3 bases, 6 bases remained unmatched. Germline loops: CDR1 GTSNPN, CDR2 SVGIG (reference sequence). The length of the CDR3 is 14 residues.

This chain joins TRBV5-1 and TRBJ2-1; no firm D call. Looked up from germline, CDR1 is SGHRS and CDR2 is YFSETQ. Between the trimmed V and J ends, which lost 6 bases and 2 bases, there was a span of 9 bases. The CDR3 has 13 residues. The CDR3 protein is CASMGLTYNEQFF. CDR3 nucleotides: TGCGCCAGCATGGGTTTGACCTACAATGAGCAGTTCTTC.

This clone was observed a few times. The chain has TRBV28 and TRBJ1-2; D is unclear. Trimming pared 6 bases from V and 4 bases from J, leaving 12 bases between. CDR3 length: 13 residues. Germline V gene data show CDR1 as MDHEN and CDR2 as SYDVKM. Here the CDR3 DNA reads TGTGCCAGCAGCCTAACAGCGTCCTATGGCTACACCTTC. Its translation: CASSLTASYGYTF.

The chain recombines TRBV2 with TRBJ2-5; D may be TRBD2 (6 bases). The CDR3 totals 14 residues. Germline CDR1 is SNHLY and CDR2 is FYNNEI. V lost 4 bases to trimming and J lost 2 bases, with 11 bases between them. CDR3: CASSVEGFQETQYF. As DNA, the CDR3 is TGTGCCAGCAGTGTGGAGGGGTTTCAAGAGACCCAGTACTTC.

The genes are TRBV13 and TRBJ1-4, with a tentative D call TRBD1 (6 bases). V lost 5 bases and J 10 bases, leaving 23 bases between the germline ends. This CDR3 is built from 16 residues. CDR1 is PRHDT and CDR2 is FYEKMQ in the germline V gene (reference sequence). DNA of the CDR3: TGTGCCAGCAGCCCTAATCAGGACAGTTCAAGCTCAAAACTGTTTTTT. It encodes CASSPNQDSSSSKLFF.

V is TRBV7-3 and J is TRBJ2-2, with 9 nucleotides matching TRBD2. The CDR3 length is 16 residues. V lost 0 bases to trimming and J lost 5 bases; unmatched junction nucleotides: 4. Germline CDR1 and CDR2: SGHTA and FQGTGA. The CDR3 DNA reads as TGTGCCAGCAGCTTAACGCCTAGCGGGATGACCGGGGAGCTGTTTTTT. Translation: CASSLTPSGMTGELFF.

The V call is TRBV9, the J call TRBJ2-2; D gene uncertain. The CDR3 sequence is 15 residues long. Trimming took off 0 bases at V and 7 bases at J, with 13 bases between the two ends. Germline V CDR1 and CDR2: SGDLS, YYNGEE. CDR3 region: CASSVVDRWGGELFF. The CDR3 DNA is TGTGCCAGCAGCGTAGTTGATAGGTGGGGCGGGGAGCTGTTTTTT.

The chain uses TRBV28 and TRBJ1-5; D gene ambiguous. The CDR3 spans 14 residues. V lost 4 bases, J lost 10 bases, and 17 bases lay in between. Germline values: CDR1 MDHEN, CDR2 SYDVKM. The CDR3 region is CASSSPKSSRPQHF. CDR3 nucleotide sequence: TGTGCCAGCAGTTCCCCCAAATCGTCGCGACCCCAGCATTTT. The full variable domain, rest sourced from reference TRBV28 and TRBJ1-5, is DVKVTQSSRYLVKRTGEKVFLECVQDMDHENMFWYRQDPGLGLRLIYFSYDVKMKEKGDIPEGYSVSREKKERFSLILESASTNQTSMYLCASSSPKSSRPQHFGDGTRLSIL.

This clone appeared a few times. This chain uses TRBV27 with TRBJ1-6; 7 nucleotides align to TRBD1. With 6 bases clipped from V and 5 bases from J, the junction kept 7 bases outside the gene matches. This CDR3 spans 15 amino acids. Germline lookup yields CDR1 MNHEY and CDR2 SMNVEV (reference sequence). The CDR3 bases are TGTGCCAGCAGAACAGGGGACAGAGATAATTCACCCCTCCACTTT. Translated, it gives CASRTGDRDNSPLHF.

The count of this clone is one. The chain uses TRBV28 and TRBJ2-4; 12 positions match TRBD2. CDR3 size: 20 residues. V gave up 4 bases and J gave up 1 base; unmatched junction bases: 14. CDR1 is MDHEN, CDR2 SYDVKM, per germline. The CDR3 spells CASSSLLLAGGLLAKNIQYF. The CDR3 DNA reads TGTGCCAGCAGTTCTCTATTACTAGCGGGGGGCCTACTGGCCAAAAACATTCAGTACTTC.

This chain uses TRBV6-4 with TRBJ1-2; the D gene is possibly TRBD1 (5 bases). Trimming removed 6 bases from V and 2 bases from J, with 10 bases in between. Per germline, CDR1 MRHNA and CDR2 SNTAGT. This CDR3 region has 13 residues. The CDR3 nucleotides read TGTGCCAGCAGCATAGGGGAAAACTATGGCTACACCTTC. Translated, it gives CASSIGENYGYTF.

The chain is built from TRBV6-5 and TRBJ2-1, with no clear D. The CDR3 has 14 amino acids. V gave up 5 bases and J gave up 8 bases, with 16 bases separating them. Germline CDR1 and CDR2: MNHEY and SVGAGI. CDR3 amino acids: CASSQSPQVDEQFF. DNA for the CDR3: TGTGCCAGCAGTCAATCCCCCCAGGTGGATGAGCAGTTCTTC.

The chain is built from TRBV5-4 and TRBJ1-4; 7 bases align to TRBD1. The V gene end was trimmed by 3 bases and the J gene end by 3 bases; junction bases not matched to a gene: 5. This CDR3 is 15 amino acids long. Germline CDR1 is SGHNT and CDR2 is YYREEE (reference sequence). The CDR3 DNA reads TGTGCCAGCAGCTATAGACAGGGTTCTAATGAAAAACTGTTTTTT. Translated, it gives CASSYRQGSNEKLFF.

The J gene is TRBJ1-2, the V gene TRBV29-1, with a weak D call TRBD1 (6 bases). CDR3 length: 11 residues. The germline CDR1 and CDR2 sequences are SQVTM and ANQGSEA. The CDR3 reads CRGQLNDGYTF. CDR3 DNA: TGCCGCGGACAGCTAAATGATGGCTACACCTTC.